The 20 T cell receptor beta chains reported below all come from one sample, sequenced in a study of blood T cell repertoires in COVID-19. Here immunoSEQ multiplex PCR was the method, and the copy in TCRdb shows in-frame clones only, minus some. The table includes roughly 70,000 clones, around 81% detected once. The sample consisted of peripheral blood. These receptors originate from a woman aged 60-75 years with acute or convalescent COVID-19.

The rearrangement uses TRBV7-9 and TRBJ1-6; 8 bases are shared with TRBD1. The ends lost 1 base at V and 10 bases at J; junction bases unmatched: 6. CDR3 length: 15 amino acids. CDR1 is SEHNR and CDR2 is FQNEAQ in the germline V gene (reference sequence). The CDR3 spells CASSLGGRGHSPLHF. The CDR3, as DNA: TGTGCCAGCAGCTTAGGCGGCAGGGGGCACTCACCCCTCCACTTT.

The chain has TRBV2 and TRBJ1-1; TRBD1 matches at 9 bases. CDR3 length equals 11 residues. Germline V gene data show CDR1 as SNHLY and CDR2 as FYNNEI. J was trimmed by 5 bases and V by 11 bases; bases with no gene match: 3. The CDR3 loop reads CARGTGTEAFF. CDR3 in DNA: TGTGCCCGGGGGACAGGGACTGAAGCTTTCTTT.

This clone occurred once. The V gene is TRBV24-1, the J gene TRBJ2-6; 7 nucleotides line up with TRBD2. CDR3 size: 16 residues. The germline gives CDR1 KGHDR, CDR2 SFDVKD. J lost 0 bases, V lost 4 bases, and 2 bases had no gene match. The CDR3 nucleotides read TGTGCCACCAGTGAAACGGGGGGCTCTGGGGCCAACGTCCTGACTTTC. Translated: CATSETGGSGANVLTF.

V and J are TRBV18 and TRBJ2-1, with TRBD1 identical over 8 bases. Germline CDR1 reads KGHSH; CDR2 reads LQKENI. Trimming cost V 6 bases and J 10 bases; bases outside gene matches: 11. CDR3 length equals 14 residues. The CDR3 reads CASSPTGAQGEQFF. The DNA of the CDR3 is TGTGCCAGCTCGCCGACAGGGGCCCAAGGGGAGCAGTTCTTC.

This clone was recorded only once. CDR3 amino acids: CASSTSGANYGYTF. Here the CDR3 DNA reads TGTGCCAGCAGCACATCGGGAGCTAACTATGGCTACACCTTC. The V call is TRBV11-2, the J call TRBJ1-2; D is ambiguous. V lost 5 bases and J 0 bases, leaving 10 bases between the germline ends. The CDR3 totals 14 residues. CDR1 and CDR2 (germline): SGHAT, FQNNGV.

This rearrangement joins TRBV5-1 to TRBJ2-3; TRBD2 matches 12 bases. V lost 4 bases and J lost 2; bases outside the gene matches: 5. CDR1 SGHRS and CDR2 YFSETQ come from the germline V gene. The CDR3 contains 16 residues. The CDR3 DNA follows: TGCGCCAGCAGCACCGGACTAGCGGGACCCACAGATACGCAGTATTTT. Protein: CASSTGLAGPTDTQYF.

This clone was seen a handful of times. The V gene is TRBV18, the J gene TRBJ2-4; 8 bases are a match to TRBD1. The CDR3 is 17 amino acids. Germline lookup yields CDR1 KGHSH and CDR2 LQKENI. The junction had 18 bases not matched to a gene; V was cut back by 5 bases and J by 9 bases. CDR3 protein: CASSAITGGTSRGIQYF. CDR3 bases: TGTGCCAGCTCAGCAATAACAGGGGGAACTTCCCGGGGCATTCAGTACTTC.

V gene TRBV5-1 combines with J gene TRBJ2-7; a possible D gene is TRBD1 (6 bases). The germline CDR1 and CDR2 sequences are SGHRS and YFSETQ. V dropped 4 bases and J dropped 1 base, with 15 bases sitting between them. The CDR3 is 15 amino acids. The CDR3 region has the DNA TGCGCCAGCAGCGGGGTCGGACAGCGTTCCTACGAGCAGTACTTC. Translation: CASSGVGQRSYEQYF.

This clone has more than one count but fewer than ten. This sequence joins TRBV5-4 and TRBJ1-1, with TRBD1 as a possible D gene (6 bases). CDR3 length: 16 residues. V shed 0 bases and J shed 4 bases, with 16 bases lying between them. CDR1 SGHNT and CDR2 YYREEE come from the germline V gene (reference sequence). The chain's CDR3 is CASSLATGNRGTEAFF. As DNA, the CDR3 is TGTGCCAGCAGCTTGGCCACAGGGAATCGGGGCACTGAAGCTTTCTTT.

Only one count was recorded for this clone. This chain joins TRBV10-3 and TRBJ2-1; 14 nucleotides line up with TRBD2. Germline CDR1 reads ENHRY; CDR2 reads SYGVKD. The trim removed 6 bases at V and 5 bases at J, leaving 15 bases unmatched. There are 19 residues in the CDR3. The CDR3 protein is CAIRNGLAGGSGPNNEQFF. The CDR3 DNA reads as TGTGCCATCAGGAACGGACTAGCGGGGGGCTCAGGGCCCAACAATGAGCAGTTCTTC.

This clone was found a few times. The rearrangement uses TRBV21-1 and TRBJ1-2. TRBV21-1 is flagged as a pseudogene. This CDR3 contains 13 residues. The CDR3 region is CASNSDGWLSDTF. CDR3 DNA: TGTGCCAGCAACTCCGACGGGTGGTTGAGCGACACCTTC.

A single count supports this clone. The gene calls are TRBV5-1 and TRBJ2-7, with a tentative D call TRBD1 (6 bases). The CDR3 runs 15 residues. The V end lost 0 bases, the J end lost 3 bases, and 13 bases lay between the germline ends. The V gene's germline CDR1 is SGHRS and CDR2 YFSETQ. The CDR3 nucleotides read TGCGCCAGCAGCTTGGGGGGCGGACAGATCTACGAGCAGTACTTC. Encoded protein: CASSLGGGQIYEQYF.

The CDR3 DNA reads TGCGCCAGCAGCTTGGGACAGAGCCCCAATCAGCCCCAGCATTTT. This gives the protein CASSLGQSPNQPQHF. This chain joins TRBV5-1 and TRBJ1-5; perhaps TRBD1 as D (5 bases). Per the germline V gene, CDR1 is SGHRS and CDR2 is YFSETQ. This CDR3 comprises 15 residues. V was trimmed by 0 bases and J by 3 bases, leaving 10 bases between them.

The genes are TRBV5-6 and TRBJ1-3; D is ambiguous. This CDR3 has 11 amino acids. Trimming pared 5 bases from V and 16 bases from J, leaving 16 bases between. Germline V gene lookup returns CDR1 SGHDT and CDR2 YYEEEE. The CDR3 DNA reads TGTGCCAGCAGATCGAGAGCTCTTTGGTATTTT. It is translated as CASRSRALWYF.

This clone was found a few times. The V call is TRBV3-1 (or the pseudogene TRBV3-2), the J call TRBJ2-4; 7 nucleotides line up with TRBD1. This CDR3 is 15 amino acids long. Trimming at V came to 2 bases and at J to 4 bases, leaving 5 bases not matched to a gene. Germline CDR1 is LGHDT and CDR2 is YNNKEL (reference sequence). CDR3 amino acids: CASSQKTGLKNIQYF. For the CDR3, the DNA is TGTGCCAGCAGCCAAAAGACAGGGCTAAAAAACATTCAGTACTTC.

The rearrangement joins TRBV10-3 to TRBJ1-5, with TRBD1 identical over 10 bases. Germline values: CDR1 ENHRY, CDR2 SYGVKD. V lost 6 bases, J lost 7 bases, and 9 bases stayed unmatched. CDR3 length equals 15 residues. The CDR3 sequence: CAIRPDRGQGQPQHF. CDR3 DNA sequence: TGTGCCATCAGGCCCGACAGGGGGCAGGGGCAGCCCCAGCATTTT.

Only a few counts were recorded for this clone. The CDR3 is CASSYNRGSSYNEQFF. CDR3 coding DNA: TGTGCCAGCAGTTACAACCGTGGGAGCTCCTACAATGAGCAGTTCTTC. The J gene is TRBJ2-1, the V gene TRBV6-5, with D tentatively TRBD2 (5 bases). The V gene's germline CDR1 is MNHEY and CDR2 SVGAGI. CDR3 length equals 16 residues. V lost 2 bases and J 0 bases, leaving 11 bases between the germline ends.

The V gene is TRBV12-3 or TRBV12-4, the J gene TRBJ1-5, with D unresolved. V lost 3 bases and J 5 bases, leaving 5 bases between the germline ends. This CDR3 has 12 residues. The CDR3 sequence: CASSLGDQPQHF. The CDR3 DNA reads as TGTGCCAGCAGTTTGGGCGATCAGCCCCAGCATTTT.

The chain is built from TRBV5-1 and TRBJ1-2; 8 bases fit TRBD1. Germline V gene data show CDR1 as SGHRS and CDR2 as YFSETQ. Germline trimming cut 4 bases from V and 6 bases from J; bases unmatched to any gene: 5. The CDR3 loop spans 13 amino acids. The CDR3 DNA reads TGCGCCAGCAGCGCGGACAGGGTGAATGGCTACACCTTC. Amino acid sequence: CASSADRVNGYTF.

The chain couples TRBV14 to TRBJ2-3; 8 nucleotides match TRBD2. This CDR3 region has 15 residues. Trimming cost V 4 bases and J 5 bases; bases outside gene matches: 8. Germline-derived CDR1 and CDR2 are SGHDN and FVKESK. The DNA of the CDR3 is TGTGCCAGCAGCCTGGGGACTAGTTCCAAAGATACGCAGTATTTT. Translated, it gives CASSLGTSSKDTQYF.